This T cell receptor beta chain was sequenced for a study of T cell responses to AZD1222 COVID-19 vaccine. Study results and caveats: At baseline, seropositivity was found in only a handful of AZD1222 recipients. Donors were chiefly white British, with a greater number of females, and clonal diversity was perhaps underestimated. After the peak T cell response, and only then, were repertoires sampled.

Profiled with immunoSEQ multiplex PCR; TCRdb holds only in-frame clones, not every one. The table records 140,000 to 150,000 clones, 89% of them present only once. This CDR3 comprises 18 residues. The J segment lost 6 bases and the V segment lost 1 base, leaving 11 bases of the junction unmatched. Per germline, CDR1 LGHDT and CDR2 YNNKEL (reference sequence). As for this clone: What it recognizes is unknown.

Sequenced material: peripheral blood, taken on day 0 of AZD1222 vaccination. This rearrangement joins TRBV3-1 (or the pseudogene TRBV3-2) to TRBJ2-1, with 11 bases fitting TRBD2. The TCR was taken from an adult in good health. CDR3 bases: TGTGCCAGCAGCCAAGTGATAACTAGCGGGAGTGAGTGCAATGAGCAGTTCTTC. It specifies CASSQVITSGSECNEQFF.